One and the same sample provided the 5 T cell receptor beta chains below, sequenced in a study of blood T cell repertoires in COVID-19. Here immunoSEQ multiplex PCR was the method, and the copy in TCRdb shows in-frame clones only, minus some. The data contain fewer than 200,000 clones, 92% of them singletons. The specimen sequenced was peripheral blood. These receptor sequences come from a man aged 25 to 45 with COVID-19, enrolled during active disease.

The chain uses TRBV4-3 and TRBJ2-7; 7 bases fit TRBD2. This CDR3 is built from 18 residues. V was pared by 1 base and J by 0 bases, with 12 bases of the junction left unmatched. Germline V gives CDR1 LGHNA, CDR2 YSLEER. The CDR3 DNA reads TGCGCCAGCAGCCAAGGGGCTAGCGGCCTGGGTGCCTCCTACGAGCAGTACTTC. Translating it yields CASSQGASGLGASYEQYF.

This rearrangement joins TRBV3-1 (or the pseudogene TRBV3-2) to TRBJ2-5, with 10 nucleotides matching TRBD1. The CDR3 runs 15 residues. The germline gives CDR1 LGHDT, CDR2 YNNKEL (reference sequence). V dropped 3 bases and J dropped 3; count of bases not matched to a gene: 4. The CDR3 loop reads CASSHLGQGEETQYF. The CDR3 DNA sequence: TGTGCCAGCAGCCACCTAGGACAGGGGGAAGAGACCCAGTACTTC.

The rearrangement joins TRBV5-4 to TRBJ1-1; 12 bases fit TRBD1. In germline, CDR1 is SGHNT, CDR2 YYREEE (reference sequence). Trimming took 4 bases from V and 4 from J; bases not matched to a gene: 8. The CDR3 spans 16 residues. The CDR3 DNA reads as TGTGCCAGCAGCCGGGGGACAGGGGGCGTGATCACTGAAGCTTTCTTT. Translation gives CASSRGTGGVITEAFF.

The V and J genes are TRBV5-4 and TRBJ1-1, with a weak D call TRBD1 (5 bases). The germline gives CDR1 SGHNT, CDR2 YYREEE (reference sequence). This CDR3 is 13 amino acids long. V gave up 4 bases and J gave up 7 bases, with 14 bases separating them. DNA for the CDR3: TGTGCCAGCAGCCTAAGGGAAAGGGGTGAAGCTTTCTTT. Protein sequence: CASSLRERGEAFF.

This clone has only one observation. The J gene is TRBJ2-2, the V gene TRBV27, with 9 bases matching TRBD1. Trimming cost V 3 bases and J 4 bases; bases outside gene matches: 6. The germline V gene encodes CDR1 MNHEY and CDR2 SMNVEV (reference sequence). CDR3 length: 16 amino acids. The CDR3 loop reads CASSFGGTGFTGELFF. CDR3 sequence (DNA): TGTGCCAGCAGTTTCGGTGGGACAGGGTTCACCGGGGAGCTGTTTTTT.